This TCR beta chain was sequenced for a study of neoadjuvant nivolumab and ipilimumab in lung cancer. The CDR3 runs to 12 residues. V shed 2 bases and J shed 4 bases, with 5 bases lying between them. Germline values: CDR1 SGHRS, CDR2 YFSETQ. Measured with immunoSEQ multiplex PCR; TCRdb has only the in-frame clones, and not every one. The repertoire holds under 15,000 clones, with nearly 70% as singletons. This sample comprised peripheral blood, obtained after neoadjuvant nivolumab, alone or with ipilimumab, at or shortly before surgery. This clonotype originated in an adult with non-small cell lung cancer. The chain joins TRBV5-1 to TRBJ2-3; D is uncertain. The DNA for the CDR3 is TGCGCCAGCAGCTTAGTCGCAGATACGCAGTATTTT. Its translation: CASSLVADTQYF.